The 17 T cell receptor beta chains listed next were all sequenced from one sample in a study of shared clonotypes between healthy human individuals. The method was immunoSEQ multiplex PCR; TCRdb's version includes in-frame clones alone and lacks a portion of them. The sample holds 1.5 million to 2.5 million clones, about 94% seen once. In the naive CD8 group, cells lacked CD45RO and were positively selected for CCR7, so terminally differentiated effector memory CD45RA+ cells were left out. The sequenced sample consisted of naive CD8+ T cells sorted from blood. The receptors originated from a man aged 18 to 29 in good health.

V and J are TRBV7-9 and TRBJ2-1; possibly TRBD2 for D (6 bases). This CDR3 is built from 14 residues. Germline CDR1 reads SEHNR; CDR2 reads FQNEAQ (reference sequence). V was shortened by 2 bases and J by 6 bases, with 11 bases between the two germline ends. The CDR3: CASSLFQGLNEQFF. The CDR3 DNA sequence: TGTGCCAGCAGCTTATTCCAGGGACTCAATGAGCAGTTCTTC.

The V call is TRBV10-1, the J call TRBJ1-1; D gene ambiguous. Germline V gene lookup returns CDR1 WNHNN and CDR2 SYGVQD (reference sequence). The CDR3 extends over 13 amino acids. Trimming removed 0 bases at V and 5 bases at J, with 7 bases between. The CDR3 bases are TGCGCCAGCAGTGAGTCACCCACGACTGAAGCTTTCTTT. This gives the protein CASSESPTTEAFF.

Turning to this clone: Distinct nucleotide sequences in the sample also encode this CDR3. The V gene is TRBV27, the J gene TRBJ1-1, with 9 bases lining up with TRBD1. Trimming at V came to 6 bases and at J to 1 base, leaving 3 bases not matched to a gene. The CDR3 is 14 residues long. Germline V lookup: CDR1 MNHEY, CDR2 SMNVEV (reference sequence). In DNA, the CDR3 is TGTGCCAGCAGCCTGGGACAGGGGAACACTGAAGCTTTCTTT. Translating gives CASSLGQGNTEAFF.

The rearrangement joins TRBV19 to TRBJ2-5; 16 positions match TRBD2. CDR3 size: 17 residues. Germline CDR1 LNHDA, CDR2 SQIVND (reference sequence). V was clipped by 3 bases and J by 1 base; unmatched bases: 2. The CDR3 bases are TGTGCCAGTAGTATGGGGACTAGCGGGGGGGCCCAAGAGACCCAGTACTTC. Translating it yields CASSMGTSGGAQETQYF.

The rearrangement joins TRBV7-9 to TRBJ2-6, with D hard to call. The CDR3 consists of 14 residues. In germline, CDR1 is SEHNR, CDR2 FQNEAQ (reference sequence). Trimming removed 5 bases from V and 3 bases from J, with 8 bases in between. DNA of the CDR3: TGTGCCAGCAGCGGATGGTTTGGGGCCAACGTCCTGACTTTC. This gives the protein CASSGWFGANVLTF.

Points on this clone: In the same sample, other DNA sequences code for this CDR3. The rearrangement links TRBV9 to TRBJ1-4, with D maybe TRBD1 (6 bases). The CDR3 contains 15 residues. CDR1 SGDLS and CDR2 YYNGEE come from the germline V gene. V lost 4 bases to trimming and J lost 2 bases, with 12 bases between them. The DNA of the CDR3 is TGTGCCAGCAGCCCGGGGGGCGGGACTAATGAAAAACTGTTTTTT. Amino acid sequence: CASSPGGGTNEKLFF.

As for this clone: Other DNA sequences of this sample code for an identical CDR3. The chain carries TRBV5-6 and TRBJ2-5; D is undetermined. The CDR3 is made up of 13 amino acids. V shed 4 bases and J shed 1 base, with 8 bases lying between them. Germline-derived CDR1 and CDR2 are SGHDT and YYEEEE. In nucleotides, the CDR3 is TGTGCCAGCAGCCCTACAGCCCAAGAGACCCAGTACTTC. Translated: CASSPTAQETQYF.

The chain employs TRBV5-1 and TRBJ2-7; 7 positions agree with TRBD1. Trimming at V came to 5 bases and at J to 3 bases, leaving 14 bases not matched to a gene. The length of the CDR3 is 16 residues. Germline values: CDR1 SGHRS, CDR2 YFSETQ. This CDR3 is CASRNGTVSVNYEQYF. The CDR3 DNA reads TGCGCCAGCAGAAATGGGACAGTAAGTGTGAACTACGAGCAGTACTTC.

As for this clone: The sample holds other DNA sequences that translate to the same CDR3. The genes are TRBV5-1 and TRBJ2-7; weak D call: TRBD1 (7 bases). The germline V gene encodes CDR1 SGHRS and CDR2 YFSETQ. The ends were cut back, 2 bases at V and 4 bases at J, with 10 bases in the middle. The CDR3 has 13 residues. CDR3 nucleotide sequence: TGCGCCAGCAGCTTCTCAGGGGGGTACGAGCAGTACTTC. Its protein is CASSFSGGYEQYF.

About this clone: A far larger clone lies a single base away; this is likely a read error. In the same sample, other DNA sequences code for this CDR3. V and J are TRBV6-1 and TRBJ1-1; D ambiguous. Germline assignment: CDR1 MNHNS and CDR2 SASEGT. The CDR3 consists of 13 residues. CDR3 region: CASSEGGNTEAFF. CDR3 sequence (DNA): TGTGCCAGCAGCGAAGGCGGGAACACTGAAGCTTTCTTT.

As for this clone: This CDR3 is also generated by other DNA sequences in the sample. The chain couples TRBV10-3 to TRBJ1-5; 8 bases agree with TRBD1. The CDR3 runs to 15 residues. Germline V gene data show CDR1 as ENHRY and CDR2 as SYGVKD. V gave up 5 bases and J gave up 4 bases; unmatched junction bases: 7. CDR3 DNA: TGTGCCATCAGTAAGGACAGGGAGGGAAATCAGCCCCAGCATTTT. Its protein is CAISKDREGNQPQHF.

This chain uses TRBV6-1 with TRBJ2-3; D call uncertain. The V end lost 4 bases, the J end lost 6 bases, and 8 bases lay between the germline ends. Per the germline V gene, CDR1 is MNHNS and CDR2 is SASEGT. The CDR3 contains 12 residues. Here the CDR3 reads CASSGLGDTQYF. The CDR3 region has the DNA TGTGCCAGCAGTGGACTTGGGGATACGCAGTATTTT.

The chain has TRBV7-9 and TRBJ2-5; the D is unclear. With the DNA end fitting TRBJ2-7 better, the J assignment may be wrong. CDR3 length: 14 residues. Germline loops: CDR1 SEHNR, CDR2 FQNEAQ (reference sequence). The CDR3 loop reads CASSPPGSSYEQYF. CDR3 bases: TGTGCCAGCAGCCCGCCTGGCAGCTCCTACGAGCAGTACTTC.

The rearrangement links TRBV6-5 to TRBJ2-1; 11 bases match TRBD2. Unmatched junction bases numbered 13, after V lost 6 bases and J lost 12 bases. The CDR3 is 15 amino acids. The germline V gene has CDR1 MNHEY and CDR2 SVGAGI. The chain's CDR3 is CASSGRGSGRVRQFF. The DNA of the CDR3 is TGTGCCAGCAGCGGACGGGGTAGCGGGAGGGTCCGGCAGTTCTTC.

This clone was recorded once. The chain joins TRBV6-5 to TRBJ2-7; D perhaps matches TRBD2 (6 bases). Germline-derived CDR1 and CDR2 are MNHEY and SVGAGI. CDR3 length: 15 amino acids. V was pared by 2 bases and J by 0 bases, with 11 bases between. The CDR3 reads CASSYEGGASYEQYF. CDR3 DNA sequence: TGTGCCAGCAGTTACGAGGGAGGCGCCTCCTACGAGCAGTACTTC.

The V and J genes are TRBV27 and TRBJ2-7; D is perhaps TRBD2 (5 bases). Trimming left V 3 bases short and J 2 bases short, with 11 bases between. CDR3 length equals 14 residues. Per germline, CDR1 MNHEY and CDR2 SMNVEV (reference sequence). The CDR3 sequence: CASSFEGETYEQYF. The CDR3 DNA reads as TGTGCCAGCAGTTTTGAGGGAGAAACCTACGAGCAGTACTTC.

The J gene is TRBJ2-7, the V gene TRBV6-1; unclear D gene. V lost 7 bases and J lost 1, with 11 bases in between. Germline V gene lookup returns CDR1 MNHNS and CDR2 SASEGT. There are 13 residues in the CDR3. CDR3 loop: CASNFRESYEQYF. The CDR3 nucleotides are TGTGCCAGCAATTTTAGGGAATCCTACGAGCAGTACTTC.